Each of the 10 T cell receptor beta chains below was sequenced from the same sample in a study of cytomegalovirus exposure and HLA in healthy donors. PCR involved 60 Vbeta and 13 Jbeta primers. The assay was immunoSEQ multiplex PCR, and TCRdb's table has in-frame clones only and misses some. The repertoire includes 180,000 or so clones, about 79% of them detected once, and 11% to 15% sits in the top ten. Material: PBMCs. Receptor source: a man aged 50 or older in good health and CMV-seropositive.

V is TRBV7-9 and J is TRBJ1-5; D is unresolved. Germline values: CDR1 SEHNR, CDR2 FQNEAQ (reference sequence). The V and J ends lost 1 base and 6 bases respectively, with 4 bases between them. This CDR3 spans 12 amino acids. CDR3 region: CASSLGAQPQHF. CDR3 sequence (DNA): TGTGCCAGCAGCTTAGGGGCTCAGCCCCAGCATTTT.

The rearrangement uses TRBV5-1 and TRBJ2-2, with a tentative D call TRBD1 (5 bases). There are 12 residues in the CDR3. Germline V CDR1 and CDR2: SGHRS, YFSETQ. Trimming removed 4 bases from V and 4 bases from J, with 5 bases in between. CDR3 coding DNA: TGCGCCAGCAGCGACAGCACCGGGGAGCTGTTTTTT. Amino acid sequence: CASSDSTGELFF.

The chain joins TRBV20-1 to TRBJ1-2, with TRBD1 as a possible D gene (5 bases). The V end was cut by 5 bases, the J end by 7 bases, with 8 bases between. The V gene's germline CDR1 is DFQATT and CDR2 SNEGSKA (reference sequence). CDR3 length equals 10 residues. CDR3 region: CSAAQGGYTF. The DNA for the CDR3 is TGCAGTGCTGCTCAGGGTGGCTACACCTTC.

The V and J genes are TRBV5-1 and TRBJ2-3, with TRBD1 as a possible D gene (5 bases). The ends were cut back, 1 base at V and 0 bases at J, with 12 bases in the middle. The CDR3 is made up of 16 amino acids. The germline V gene encodes CDR1 SGHRS and CDR2 YFSETQ. This chain's CDR3 is CASSLWGGSSTDTQYF. CDR3 DNA: TGCGCCAGCAGCTTGTGGGGCGGATCCAGCACAGATACGCAGTATTTT.

The chain combines TRBV19 with TRBJ2-3; TRBD2 matches 8 bases. V shed 4 bases, J shed 1 base, and the junction held 4 bases outside the gene matches. Germline-derived CDR1 and CDR2 are LNHDA and SQIVND (reference sequence). The CDR3 extends over 15 amino acids. DNA of the CDR3: TGTGCCAGTAGTAAGAAGACTAGCGGCACAGATACGCAGTATTTT. The encoded protein is CASSKKTSGTDTQYF.

The V and J genes are TRBV4-1 and TRBJ2-1, with 7 positions matching TRBD1. CDR1 and CDR2 from the germline V gene are MGHRA and YSYEKL. This CDR3 spans 16 amino acids. The J segment lost 7 bases and the V segment lost 0 bases, leaving 9 bases of the junction unmatched. CDR3 DNA: TGCGCCAGCAGCCAAGAGTACAGGGGTTCGTGGAATGAGCAGTTCTTC. It translates to CASSQEYRGSWNEQFF.

The chain uses TRBV10-1 and TRBJ2-5; TRBD1 might be the D (5 bases). The CDR3 covers 15 residues. Trimming removed 4 bases at V and 1 base at J, with 13 bases between. CDR1 is WNHNN, CDR2 SYGVQD, per germline (reference sequence). The CDR3 DNA reads as TGCGCCAGCAGTGGTGGTTGGGGCAGCCAAGAGACCCAGTACTTC. Translated, it gives CASSGGWGSQETQYF.

The chain has TRBV19 and TRBJ2-2, with D uncertain. Germline CDR1 LNHDA, CDR2 SQIVND (reference sequence). V lost 6 bases to trimming and J lost 4 bases, with 12 bases between them. The CDR3 runs 14 residues. The CDR3 loop is CASSPRASTGELFF. For the CDR3, the DNA is TGTGCCAGTAGCCCAAGAGCTTCCACCGGGGAGCTGTTTTTT. Full variable domain (remainder filled in from reference TRBV19 and TRBJ2-2): DGGITQSPKYLFRKEGQNVTLSCEQNLNHDAMYWYRQDPGQGLRLIYYSQIVNDFQKGDIAEGYSVSREKKESFPLTVTSAQKNPTAFYLCASSPRASTGELFFGEGSRLTVL.

J is TRBJ1-1 and V is TRBV5-6, with D perhaps TRBD1 (5 bases). Germline V CDR1 and CDR2: SGHDT, YYEEEE. V lost 2 bases and J lost 1, with 12 bases in between. The CDR3 sequence is 15 residues long. The DNA for the CDR3 is TGTGCCAGCAGCTTCTATTCCGGACAGAACACTGAAGCTTTCTTT. It codes for CASSFYSGQNTEAFF.

The V call is TRBV27, the J call TRBJ1-2, with a weak D call TRBD1 (5 bases). CDR3 length: 13 amino acids. Trimming shortened V by 6 bases and J by 3 bases, and 11 bases separated the two germline ends. The germline V gene has CDR1 MNHEY and CDR2 SMNVEV (reference sequence). CDR3 in DNA: TGTGCCAGCAGCTCTCAGGGATACTATGGCTACACCTTC. Its translation: CASSSQGYYGYTF.